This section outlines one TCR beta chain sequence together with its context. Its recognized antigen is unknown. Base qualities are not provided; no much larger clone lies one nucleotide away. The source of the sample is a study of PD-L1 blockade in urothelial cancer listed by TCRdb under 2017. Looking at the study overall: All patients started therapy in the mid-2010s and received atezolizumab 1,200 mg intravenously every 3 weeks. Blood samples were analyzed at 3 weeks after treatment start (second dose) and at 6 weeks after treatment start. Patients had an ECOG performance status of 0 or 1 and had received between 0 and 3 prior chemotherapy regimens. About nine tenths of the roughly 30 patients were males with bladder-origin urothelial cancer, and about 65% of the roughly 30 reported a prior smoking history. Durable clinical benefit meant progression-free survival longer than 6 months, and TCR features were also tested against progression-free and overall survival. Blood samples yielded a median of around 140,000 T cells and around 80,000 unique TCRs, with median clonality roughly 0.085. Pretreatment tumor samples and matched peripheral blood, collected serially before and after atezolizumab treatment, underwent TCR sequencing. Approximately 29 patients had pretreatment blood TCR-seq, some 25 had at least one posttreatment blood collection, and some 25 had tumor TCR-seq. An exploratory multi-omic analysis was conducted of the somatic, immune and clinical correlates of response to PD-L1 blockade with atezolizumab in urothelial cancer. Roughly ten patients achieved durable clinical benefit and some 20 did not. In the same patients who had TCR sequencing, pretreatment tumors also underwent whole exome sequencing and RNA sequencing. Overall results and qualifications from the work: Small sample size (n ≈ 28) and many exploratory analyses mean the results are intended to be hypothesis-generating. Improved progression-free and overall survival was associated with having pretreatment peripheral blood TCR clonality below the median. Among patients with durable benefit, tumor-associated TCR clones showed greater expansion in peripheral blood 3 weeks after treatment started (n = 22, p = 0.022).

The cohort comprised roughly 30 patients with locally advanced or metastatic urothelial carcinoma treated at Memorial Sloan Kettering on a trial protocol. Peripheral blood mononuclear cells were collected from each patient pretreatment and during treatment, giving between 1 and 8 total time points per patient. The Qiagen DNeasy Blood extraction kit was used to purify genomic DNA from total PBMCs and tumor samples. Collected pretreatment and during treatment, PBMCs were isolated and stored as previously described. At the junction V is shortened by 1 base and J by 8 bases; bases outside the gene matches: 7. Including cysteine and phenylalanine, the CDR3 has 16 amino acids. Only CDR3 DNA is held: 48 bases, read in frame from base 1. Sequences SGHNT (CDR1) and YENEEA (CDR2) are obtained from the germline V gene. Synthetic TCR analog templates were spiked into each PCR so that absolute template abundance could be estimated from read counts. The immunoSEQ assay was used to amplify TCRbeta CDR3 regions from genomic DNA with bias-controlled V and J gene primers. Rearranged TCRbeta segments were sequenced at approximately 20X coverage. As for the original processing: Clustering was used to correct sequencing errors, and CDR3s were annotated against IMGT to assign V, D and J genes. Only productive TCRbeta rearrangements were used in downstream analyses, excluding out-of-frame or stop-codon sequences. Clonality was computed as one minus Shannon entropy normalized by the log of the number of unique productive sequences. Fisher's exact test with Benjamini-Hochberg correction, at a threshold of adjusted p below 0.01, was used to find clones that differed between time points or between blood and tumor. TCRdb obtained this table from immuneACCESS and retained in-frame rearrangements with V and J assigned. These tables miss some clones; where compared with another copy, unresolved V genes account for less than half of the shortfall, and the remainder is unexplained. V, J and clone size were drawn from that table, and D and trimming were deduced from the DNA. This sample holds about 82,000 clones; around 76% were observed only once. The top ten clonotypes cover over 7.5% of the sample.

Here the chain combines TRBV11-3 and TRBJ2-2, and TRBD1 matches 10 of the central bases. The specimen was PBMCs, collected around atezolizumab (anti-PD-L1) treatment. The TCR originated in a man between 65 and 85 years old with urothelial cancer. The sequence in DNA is TGTGCCAGCAGCTTAGGAGTCGGACAGGGGGTTGGGGAGCTGTTTTTT. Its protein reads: CASSLGVGQGVGELFF.